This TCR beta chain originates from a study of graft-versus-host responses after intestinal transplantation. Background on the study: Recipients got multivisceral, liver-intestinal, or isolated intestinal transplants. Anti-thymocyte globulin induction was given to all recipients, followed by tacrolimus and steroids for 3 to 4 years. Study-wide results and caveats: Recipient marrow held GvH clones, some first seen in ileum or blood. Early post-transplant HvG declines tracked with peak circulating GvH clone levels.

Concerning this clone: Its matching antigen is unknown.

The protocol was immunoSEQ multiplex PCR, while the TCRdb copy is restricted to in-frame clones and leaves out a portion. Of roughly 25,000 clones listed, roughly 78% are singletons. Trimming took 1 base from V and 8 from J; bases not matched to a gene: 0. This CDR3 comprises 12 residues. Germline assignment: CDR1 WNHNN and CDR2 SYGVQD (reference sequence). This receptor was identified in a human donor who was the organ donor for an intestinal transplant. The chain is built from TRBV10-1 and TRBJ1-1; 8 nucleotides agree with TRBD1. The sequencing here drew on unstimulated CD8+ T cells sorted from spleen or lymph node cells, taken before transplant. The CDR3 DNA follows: TGCGCCAGCAGTGAGTGGACAGGGGAAGCTTTCTTT. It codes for CASSEWTGEAFF.